The T cell receptor beta chain under discussion was sequenced for a study of OX40 agonist ivuxolimab in advanced cancers. Study as a whole: Aged about 23 to 80 with a mean of 60 years, they were roughly 83% male.

CDR1 and CDR2 from the germline V gene are SGHAT and FQNNGV. V lost 5 bases to trimming and J lost 4 bases; unmatched junction nucleotides: 7. The CDR3 runs to 16 residues. This clone was observed a few times. Here immunoSEQ multiplex PCR was the method, and the copy in TCRdb shows in-frame clones only, minus some. The repertoire consists of fewer than 45,000 clones, with 75% to 85% occurring once and the leading ten covering more than 2%. Individuals having autoimmune disease history or systemic immunosuppression were not enrolled. Material: CD4+ or CD8+ T cells sorted from blood, obtained in a trial of the OX40 agonist ivuxolimab. V usage is TRBV11-2 and J usage is TRBJ2-5, with 13 bases matching TRBD2. The sequence was obtained from an adult with an advanced solid tumor such as melanoma, head and neck, liver or kidney cancer. CDR3 nucleotides: TGTGCCAGCAGCCCCACTAGCGGGAGGGCCAGAGAGACCCAGTACTTC. Its translation: CASSPTSGRARETQYF.